These 20 T cell receptor beta chains came from one sample sequenced in a study of CD8 T cells in Susac syndrome. The authors reverse transcribed roughly 0.5 to 1 ug RNA with random hexamers. TCRdb recomputed calls from the immunoSEQ multiplex PCR reads with MiXCR, one row per CDR3 protein. The table lists about 430,000 distinct CDR3 sequences, approximately 89% of them singletons. The sequenced sample was CD8+ T cells from PBMCs. These receptors were obtained from a human donor with multiple sclerosis.

This clonotype was observed once. The chain joins TRBV12-3 or TRBV12-4 to TRBJ1-5; 8 nucleotides match TRBD1. With V trimmed by 6 bases and J by 4 bases, 8 bases remained unmatched. The CDR3 spans 15 residues. The CDR3 sequence is CASSFDRGSNQPQHF. The CDR3 bases are TGTGCCAGCAGCTTTGACAGGGGCTCGAATCAGCCCCAGCATTTT.

The V and J genes are TRBV6-5 and TRBJ2-3; TRBD2 matches at 14 bases. V was clipped by 2 bases and J by 2 bases; unmatched bases: 6. Looked up from germline, CDR1 is MNHEY and CDR2 is SVGAGI. The CDR3 loop spans 18 amino acids. In DNA, the CDR3 is TGTGCCAGCAGTTACACACCGGGACTAGCGGGAGACACAGATACGCAGTATTTT. This codes for CASSYTPGLAGDTDTQYF.

The gene calls are TRBV7-9 and TRBJ2-5, with D uncertain. Germline assignment: CDR1 SEHNR and CDR2 FQNEAQ (reference sequence). CDR3 length: 15 amino acids. Trimming shortened V by 5 bases and J by 2 bases, and 15 bases separated the two germline ends. CDR3 bases: TGTGCCAGCAGCGAAGAATATACAGCTCAAGAGACCCAGTACTTC. It translates to CASSEEYTAQETQYF.

The V call is TRBV30, the J call TRBJ1-2; TRBD1 is a possible D gene (5 bases). The CDR3 consists of 14 residues. The germline V gene encodes CDR1 GTSNPN and CDR2 SVGIG (reference sequence). Trimming pared 0 bases from V and 6 bases from J, leaving 14 bases between. Written as DNA, the CDR3 is TGTGCCTGGAGTGTAGTGATGACAGTCGATGGCTACACCTTC. Translated: CAWSVVMTVDGYTF. Combining the CDR3 with reference TRBV30 and TRBJ1-2 gives the whole variable domain SQTIHQWPATLVQPVGSPLSLECTVEGTSNPNLYWYRQAAGRGLQLLFYSVGIGQISSEVPQNLSASRPQDRQFILSSKKLLLSDSGFYLCAWSVVMTVDGYTFGSGTRLTVV.

The rearrangement uses TRBV7-9 and TRBJ1-2, with 7 bases identical to TRBD1. CDR3 length: 15 residues. Unmatched junction bases numbered 6, after V lost 1 base and J lost 4 bases. Germline V gene lookup returns CDR1 SEHNR and CDR2 FQNEAQ (reference sequence). CDR3 region: CASSLGTGGTYGYTF. Written as DNA, the CDR3 is TGTGCCAGCAGCTTAGGGACAGGCGGGACCTATGGCTACACCTTC.

This chain connects TRBV6-6 to TRBJ2-3; D remains ambiguous. The V end was cut by 4 bases, the J end by 2 bases, with 10 bases between. The CDR3 loop spans 14 amino acids. In germline, CDR1 is MNHNY, CDR2 SVGAGI (reference sequence). For the CDR3, the DNA is TGTGCCAGCAGTTCAAACCCGTACACAGATACGCAGTATTTT. It specifies CASSSNPYTDTQYF.

The gene calls are TRBV6-2 or TRBV6-3 and TRBJ2-7; 8 nucleotides agree with TRBD2. V lost 7 bases and J lost 1; bases outside the gene matches: 3. This CDR3 is 13 amino acids long. In germline, CDR1 is MNHEY, CDR2 SVGEGT. CDR3 in DNA: TGTGCCAGCATCGGGGGGGGTTCCTACGAGCAGTACTTC. The encoded protein is CASIGGGSYEQYF.

V gene TRBV6-1 combines with J gene TRBJ2-1; 9 nucleotides agree with TRBD2. Germline trimming cut 7 bases from V and 2 bases from J; bases unmatched to any gene: 6. Per the germline V gene, CDR1 is MNHNS and CDR2 is SASEGT. The CDR3 has 15 amino acids. The CDR3 protein is CASTGGGAPYNEQFF. In nucleotides, the CDR3 is TGTGCCAGCACCGGCGGGGGGGCCCCCTACAATGAGCAGTTCTTC.

The CDR3, as DNA: TGTGCCAGCAGTTACACCGCCCCTCGGGACAGGGACTCCTACGAGCAGTACTTC. Protein sequence: CASSYTAPRDRDSYEQYF. The J gene is TRBJ2-7, the V gene TRBV6-5, with 9 bases that match TRBD1. The CDR3 is 18 amino acids. CDR1 MNHEY and CDR2 SVGAGI come from the germline V gene. The trim removed 2 bases at V and 0 bases at J, leaving 11 bases unmatched.

This chain connects TRBV28 to TRBJ1-1; D possibly corresponds to TRBD1 (5 bases). V lost 1 base to trimming and J lost 7 bases, with 10 bases between them. CDR1 and CDR2 (germline): MDHEN, SYDVKM. The CDR3 totals 13 residues. In DNA form, the CDR3 reads TGTGCCAGCAGTTTATCAGGTGACAGTGAAGCTTTCTTT. Protein sequence: CASSLSGDSEAFF.

The V and J genes are TRBV9 and TRBJ2-6; no clear D. Germline loops: CDR1 SGDLS, CDR2 YYNGEE. This CDR3 is built from 17 residues. V was pared by 3 bases and J by 2 bases, with 15 bases between. The CDR3 bases are TGTGCCAGCAGCGCCTCCGGCCGGGTCACTGGGGCCAACGTCCTGACTTTC. This sequence encodes CASSASGRVTGANVLTF.

The chain has TRBV21-1 and TRBJ2-7. TRBV21-1 is a pseudogene. This CDR3 is built from 15 residues. The CDR3 coding sequence is TGTGCCAGCAGCAAGGTCTGGTTTTCCTCCTACGAGCAGTACTTC. The encoded protein is CASSKVWFSSYEQYF.

The chain combines TRBV7-6 with TRBJ1-1, with a weak D call TRBD1 (5 bases). Trimming shortened V by 0 bases and J by 0 bases, and 8 bases separated the two germline ends. There are 15 residues in the CDR3. Looked up from germline, CDR1 is SGHVS and CDR2 is FNYEAQ. The CDR3 is CASSLARDLNTEAFF. CDR3 in DNA: TGTGCCAGCAGCTTAGCGCGGGACCTGAACACTGAAGCTTTCTTT. Drawing the rest from reference TRBV7-6 and TRBJ1-1, the complete variable domain is GAGVSQSPRYKVTKRGQDVALRCDPISGHVSLYWYRQALGQGPEFLTYFNYEAQQDKSGLPNDRFSAERPEGSISTLTIQRTEQRDSAMYRCASSLARDLNTEAFFGQGTRLTVV.

The J gene is TRBJ2-5, the V gene TRBV7-9; tentatively, D is TRBD2 (6 bases). The CDR3 covers 17 residues. Trimming took 5 bases from V and 2 from J, leaving 21 bases between them. CDR1 is SEHNR, CDR2 FQNEAQ, per germline (reference sequence). The CDR3 sequence is CASSPRLGEMGQETQYF. CDR3 sequence (DNA): TGTGCCAGCAGCCCACGACTAGGAGAAATGGGGCAAGAGACCCAGTACTTC.

This chain joins TRBV3-1 and TRBJ2-2; 14 nucleotides line up with TRBD2. The germline gives CDR1 LGHDT, CDR2 YNNKEL (reference sequence). The CDR3 length is 21 residues. Trimming cost V 2 bases and J 6 bases; bases outside gene matches: 17. CDR3 residues: CASSQSFRTGTSGSMPGELFF. In DNA form, the CDR3 reads TGTGCCAGCAGCCAATCCTTTAGAACCGGGACTAGCGGGAGTATGCCCGGGGAGCTGTTTTTT. Full variable domain (missing parts from reference TRBV3-1 and TRBJ2-2): DTAVSQTPKYLVTQMGNDKSIKCEQNLGHDTMYWYKQDSKKFLKIMFSYNNKELIINETVPNRFSPKSPDKAHLNLHINSLELGDSAVYFCASSQSFRTGTSGSMPGELFFGEGSRLTVL.

The chain has TRBV4-1 and TRBJ1-3; the D gene is possibly TRBD1 (6 bases). Trimming removed 3 bases from V and 2 bases from J, with 14 bases in between. The CDR3 covers 16 residues. The germline V gene encodes CDR1 MGHRA and CDR2 YSYEKL. Written as DNA, the CDR3 is TGCGCCAGCAGCCAGGAGCACAGGGCCACTGGAAACACCATATATTTT. It codes for CASSQEHRATGNTIYF.

The chain links TRBV6-5 to TRBJ2-6, with 12 bases identical to TRBD1. CDR1 is MNHEY, CDR2 SVGAGI, per germline. Trimming removed 2 bases from V and 3 bases from J; junction bases left unmatched: 8. CDR3 length: 19 amino acids. CDR3 residues: CASSYNSGTGGGGANVLTF. CDR3 DNA sequence: TGTGCCAGCAGTTACAATTCCGGGACAGGGGGCGGTGGGGCCAACGTCCTGACTTTC.

The CDR3 here is CASSRSDLGEQYF. CDR3 sequence (DNA): TGTGCCAGCAGCAGATCCGACTTGGGCGAGCAGTACTTC. The chain carries TRBV7-9 and TRBJ2-7; D unclear. The CDR3 is made up of 13 amino acids. CDR1 and CDR2 from the germline V gene are SEHNR and FQNEAQ (reference sequence). V shed 5 bases and J shed 6 bases, with 14 bases lying between them.

This rearrangement joins TRBV19 to TRBJ2-7; D may be TRBD2 (6 bases). CDR3 size: 16 residues. In germline, CDR1 is LNHDA, CDR2 SQIVND (reference sequence). Trimming left V 4 bases short and J 1 base short, with 17 bases between. The CDR3 loop reads CASSTLRGTHSYEQYF. CDR3 in DNA: TGTGCCAGTAGTACCCTCCGGGGGACGCATTCCTACGAGCAGTACTTC.

The chain links TRBV30 to TRBJ1-2, with D possibly TRBD1 on 5 matching bases. Trimming left V 5 bases short and J 2 bases short, with 6 bases between. Germline V gene lookup returns CDR1 GTSNPN and CDR2 SVGIG (reference sequence). This CDR3 region has 11 residues. The CDR3 region is CAWGANYGYTF. CDR3 bases: TGTGCCTGGGGGGCGAACTATGGCTACACCTTC.